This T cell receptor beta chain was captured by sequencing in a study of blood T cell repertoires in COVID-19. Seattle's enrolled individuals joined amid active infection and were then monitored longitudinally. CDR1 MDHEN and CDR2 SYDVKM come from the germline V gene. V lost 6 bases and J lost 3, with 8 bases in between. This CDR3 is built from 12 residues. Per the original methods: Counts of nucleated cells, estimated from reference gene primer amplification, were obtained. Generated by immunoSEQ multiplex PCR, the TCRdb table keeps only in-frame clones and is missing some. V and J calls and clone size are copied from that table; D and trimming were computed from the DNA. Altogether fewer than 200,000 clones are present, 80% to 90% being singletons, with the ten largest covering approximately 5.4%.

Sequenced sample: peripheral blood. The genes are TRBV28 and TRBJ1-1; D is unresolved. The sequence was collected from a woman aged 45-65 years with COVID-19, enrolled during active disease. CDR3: CASSSGYTEAFF. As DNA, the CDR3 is TGTGCCAGCAGCTCCGGGTACACTGAAGCTTTCTTT.